The present TCR beta chain was sequenced within a study of blood T cell repertoires in COVID-19. Study context: Acute-phase and convalescent COVID-19 samples originated in the United States, Italy and Spain. In each case, the material was cDNA or gDNA derived from T cells, B-cell-depleted T cells, or PBMCs.

TCRdb's table, derived via immunoSEQ multiplex PCR, lists solely in-frame clones and lacks some. Here the sample spans some 700,000 clones, about 90% being singletons. This CDR3 spans 15 amino acids. Per germline, CDR1 GTSNPN and CDR2 SVGIG (reference sequence). V was clipped by 5 bases and J by 9 bases; unmatched bases: 10. Sequencing was carried out using peripheral blood. The chain recombines TRBV30 with TRBJ1-6; 10 positions match TRBD1. The sequence came from a woman between 18 and 29 years old with acute or convalescent COVID-19. CDR3 nucleotide sequence: TGTGCCTGGGGGGACAGGGGAAGGATGGGTTCACCCCTCCACTTT. It translates to CAWGDRGRMGSPLHF.